The 10 T cell receptor beta chains in this list originate from one sample, sequenced in a study of blood T cell repertoires in COVID-19. Profiled with immunoSEQ multiplex PCR; TCRdb holds only in-frame clones, not every one. There are 90,000 or so clones in the sample; about nine tenths occur only once, and 3% to 4% lies in the top ten. Source material: peripheral blood. The receptor source for this set is an older woman with acute or convalescent COVID-19.

The chain recombines TRBV28 with TRBJ1-3; D is ambiguous. Germline V gives CDR1 MDHEN, CDR2 SYDVKM. This CDR3 is built from 16 residues. Trimming removed 1 base from V and 5 bases from J, with 15 bases in between. CDR3 amino acids: CASSLSHTVSRNTIYF. The CDR3, as DNA: TGTGCCAGCAGTTTATCCCACACAGTTTCCCGAAACACCATATATTTT.

The chain carries TRBV6-1 and TRBJ2-1, with D possibly TRBD1 on 5 matching bases. Trimming pared 3 bases from V and 7 bases from J, leaving 13 bases between. This CDR3 contains 14 residues. From germline, CDR1 is MNHNS and CDR2 SASEGT. The CDR3 spells CASSDREPRNEQFF. The CDR3 nucleotides are TGTGCCAGCAGTGACAGGGAACCAAGGAATGAGCAGTTCTTC.

V usage is TRBV2 and J usage is TRBJ2-2; D possibly corresponds to TRBD1 (5 bases). This CDR3 comprises 15 residues. Germline values: CDR1 SNHLY, CDR2 FYNNEI. V was pared by 4 bases and J by 5 bases, with 14 bases between. The CDR3 reads CASSVVQQETGELFF. The CDR3 DNA follows: TGTGCCAGCAGTGTCGTCCAACAGGAGACCGGGGAGCTGTTTTTT.

As concerns this clone: A junction boundary mismatches the germline segment, possibly from a read error. The gene calls are TRBV18 and TRBJ1-2; perhaps TRBD1 as D (5 bases). Germline loops: CDR1 KGHSH, CDR2 LQKENI. CDR3 length: 11 residues. The CDR3 nucleotides are TGTGCCAGCTCACCAAACGATAGGACAATCTTC. This translates into CASSPNDRTIF.

The chain has TRBV2 and TRBJ2-5; D call uncertain. Trimming shortened V by 3 bases and J by 4 bases, and 15 bases separated the two germline ends. The V gene's germline CDR1 is SNHLY and CDR2 FYNNEI. The CDR3 loop spans 15 amino acids. The CDR3 DNA is TGTGCCAGCAGTGATAGTTCTATACTTCCAGAGACCCAGTACTTC. Protein product: CASSDSSILPETQYF. The full variable domain, with the rest looked up from reference TRBV2 and TRBJ2-5, is EPEVTQTPSHQVTQMGQEVILRCVPISNHLYFYWYRQILGQKVEFLVSFYNNEISEKSEIFDDQFSVERPDGSNFTLKIRSTKLEDSAMYFCASSDSSILPETQYFGPGTRLLVL.

The CDR3 DNA is TGTGCCAGCAGCCAAGGGGCCCGAGAGGCTTTCTTT. This sequence encodes CASSQGAREAFF. J is TRBJ1-1 and V is TRBV3-1 (or the pseudogene TRBV3-2); D not certain. Germline V gene sequence: CDR1 LGHDT, CDR2 YNNKEL (reference sequence). V was pared by 1 base and J by 11 bases, with 11 bases between. CDR3 length equals 12 residues.

The chain recombines TRBV30 with TRBJ2-5, with 7 bases that match TRBD1. CDR1 and CDR2 (germline): GTSNPN, SVGIG (reference sequence). The CDR3 consists of 14 residues. V dropped 3 bases and J dropped 5; count of bases not matched to a gene: 9. This chain's CDR3 is CAWRPGQRSETQYF. Here the CDR3 DNA reads TGTGCCTGGAGGCCGGGACAGAGATCGGAGACCCAGTACTTC.

The chain combines TRBV2 with TRBJ1-1, with D hard to call. This CDR3 has 12 residues. CDR1 and CDR2 (germline): SNHLY, FYNNEI. V was cut by 7 bases and J by 0 bases, with 6 bases left in between. CDR3 loop: CASMTLNTEAFF. The CDR3 region has the DNA TGTGCCAGCATGACACTGAACACTGAAGCTTTCTTT.

V is TRBV19 and J is TRBJ2-6, with 8 bases matching TRBD1. CDR1 is LNHDA and CDR2 is SQIVND in the germline V gene (reference sequence). V shed 2 bases, J shed 2 bases, and the junction held 8 bases outside the gene matches. The CDR3 is 18 amino acids. This chain's CDR3 is CASSIMVAGGAGANVLTF. The CDR3 DNA follows: TGTGCCAGTAGTATAATGGTCGCAGGGGGCGCTGGGGCCAACGTCCTGACTTTC.

The V gene is TRBV5-1, the J gene TRBJ1-2, with TRBD1 as a possible D gene (6 bases). The CDR3 is made up of 16 amino acids. Trimming shortened V by 4 bases and J by 2 bases, and 18 bases separated the two germline ends. Germline V gene sequence: CDR1 SGHRS, CDR2 YFSETQ. This chain's CDR3 is CASSQGPTTENYGYTF. Here the CDR3 DNA reads TGCGCCAGCAGCCAGGGGCCGACTACAGAAAACTATGGCTACACCTTC.